Detailed here is one T cell receptor (beta chain). The data originate from a study of T cell changes during pregnancy in multiple sclerosis. Deletions cut 3 bases from V and 6 bases from J, with 11 bases between. The CDR3 has 13 residues. In germline, CDR1 is LNHDA, CDR2 SQIVND (reference sequence). Clones were sequenced by immunoSEQ multiplex PCR, and TCRdb holds only the in-frame ones, with some missing. The table lists tens of thousands of clones, about 90% of them singletons. The TCR was taken from a female donor in good health, enrolled as a control in a pregnancy study. The chain is built from TRBV19 and TRBJ1-2; D gene uncertain. The input for sequencing was CD4+ T cells from peripheral blood mononuclear cells, taken after pregnancy. As DNA, the CDR3 is TGTGCCAGTAGTATGTCGGGTGGCCATGGCTACACCTTC. Amino acids: CASSMSGGHGYTF.